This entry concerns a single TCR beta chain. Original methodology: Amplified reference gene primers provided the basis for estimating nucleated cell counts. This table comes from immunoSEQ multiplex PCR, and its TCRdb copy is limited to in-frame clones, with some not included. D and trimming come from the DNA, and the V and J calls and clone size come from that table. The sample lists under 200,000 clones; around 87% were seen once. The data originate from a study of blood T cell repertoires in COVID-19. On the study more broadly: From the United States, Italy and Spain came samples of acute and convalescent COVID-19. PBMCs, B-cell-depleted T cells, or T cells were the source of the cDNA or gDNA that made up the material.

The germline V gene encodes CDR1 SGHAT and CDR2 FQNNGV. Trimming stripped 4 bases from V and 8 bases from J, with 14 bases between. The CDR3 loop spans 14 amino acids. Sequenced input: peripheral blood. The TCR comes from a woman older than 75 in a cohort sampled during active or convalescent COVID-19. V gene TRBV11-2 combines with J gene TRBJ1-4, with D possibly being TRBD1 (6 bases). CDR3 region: CASSSQGYREKLFF. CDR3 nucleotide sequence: TGTGCCAGCAGCTCCCAGGGGTATCGCGAAAAACTGTTTTTT.